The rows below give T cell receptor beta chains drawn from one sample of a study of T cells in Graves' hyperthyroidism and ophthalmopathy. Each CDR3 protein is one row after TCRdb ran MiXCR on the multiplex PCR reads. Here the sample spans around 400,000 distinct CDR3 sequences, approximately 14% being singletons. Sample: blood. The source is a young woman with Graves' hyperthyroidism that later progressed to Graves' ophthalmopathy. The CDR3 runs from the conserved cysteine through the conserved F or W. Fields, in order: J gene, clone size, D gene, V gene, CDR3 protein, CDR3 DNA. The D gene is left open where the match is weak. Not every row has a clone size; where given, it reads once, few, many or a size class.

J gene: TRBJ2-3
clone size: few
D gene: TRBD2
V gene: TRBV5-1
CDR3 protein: CASSFRGSGGDTQYF
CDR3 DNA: TGCGCCAGCAGCTTTAGGGGTAGCGGGGGCGATACGCAGTATTTT

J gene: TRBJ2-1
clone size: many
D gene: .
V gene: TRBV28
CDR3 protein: CASSFSPGTPGGNEQFF
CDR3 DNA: TGTGCCAGCAGTTTTTCACCCGGGACCCCTGGGGGCAATGAGCAGTTCTTC

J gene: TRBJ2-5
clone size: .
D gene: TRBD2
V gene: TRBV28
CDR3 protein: CASSLYPSGRVQETQYF
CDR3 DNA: TGTGCCAGCAGTTTATACCCCAGCGGGAGGGTGCAAGAGACCCAGTACTTC

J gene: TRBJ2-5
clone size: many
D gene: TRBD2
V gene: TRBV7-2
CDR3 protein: CASSLGLLAGTPMETQYF
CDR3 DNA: TGTGCCAGCAGCTTAGGTCTACTAGCGGGTACGCCGATGGAGACCCAGTACTTC

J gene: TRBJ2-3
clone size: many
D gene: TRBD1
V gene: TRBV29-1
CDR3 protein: CSVATGNTQYF
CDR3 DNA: TGCAGCGTTGCGACAGGGAATACGCAGTATTTT

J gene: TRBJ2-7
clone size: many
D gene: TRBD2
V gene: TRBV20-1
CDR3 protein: CSANLAGPGYEQYF
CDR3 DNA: TGCAGTGCTAACCTAGCGGGGCCAGGGTACGAGCAGTACTTC

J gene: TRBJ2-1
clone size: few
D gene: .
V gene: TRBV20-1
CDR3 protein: CSARDFRAVVDEQFF
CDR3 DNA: TGCAGTGCTAGAGATTTCAGGGCCGTGGTGGATGAGCAGTTCTTC

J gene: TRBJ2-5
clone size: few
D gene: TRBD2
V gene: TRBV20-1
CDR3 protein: CSAQGLAGVRETQYF
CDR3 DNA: TGCAGTGCTCAAGGACTAGCGGGTGTTCGAGAGACCCAGTACTTC

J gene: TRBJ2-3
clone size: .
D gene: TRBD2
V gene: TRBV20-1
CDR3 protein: CSARDRTSGRSDTQYF
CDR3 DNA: TGCAGTGCTAGGGACAGGACTAGCGGGAGGTCAGATACGCAGTATTTT

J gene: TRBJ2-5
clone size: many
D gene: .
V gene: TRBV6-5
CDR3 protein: CASSYLDFAGKETQYF
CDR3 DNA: TGTGCCAGCAGTTACCTCGATTTTGCGGGGAAAGAGACCCAGTACTTC

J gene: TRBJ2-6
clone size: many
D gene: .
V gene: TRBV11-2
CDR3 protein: CASSLLTGSGANVLTF
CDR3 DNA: TGTGCCAGCAGCTTACTGACAGGATCCGGGGCCAACGTCCTGACTTTC

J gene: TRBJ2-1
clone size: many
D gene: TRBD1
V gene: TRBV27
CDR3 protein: CASSSPGDRNEQFF
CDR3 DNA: TGTGCCAGCAGCTCCCCCGGGGACAGGAATGAGCAGTTCTTC

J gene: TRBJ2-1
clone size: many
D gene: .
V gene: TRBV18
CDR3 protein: CASSPVGEVSYNEQFF
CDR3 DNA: TGTGCCAGCTCACCTGTGGGAGAAGTCTCCTACAATGAGCAGTTCTTC

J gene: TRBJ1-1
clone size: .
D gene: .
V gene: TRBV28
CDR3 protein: CASSLLGGQLNTEAFF
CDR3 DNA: TGTGCCAGCAGCCTCTTGGGGGGGCAGTTGAACACTGAAGCTTTCTTT

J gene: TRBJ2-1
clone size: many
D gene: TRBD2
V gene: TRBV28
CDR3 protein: CASSSILAGGSYNEQFF
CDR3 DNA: TGTGCCAGCAGTTCCATCTTAGCGGGAGGGTCCTACAATGAGCAGTTCTTC

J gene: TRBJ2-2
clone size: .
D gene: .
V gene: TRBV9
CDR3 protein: CASSVEGVNTGELFF
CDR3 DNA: TGTGCCAGCAGCGTAGAGGGGGTGAACACCGGGGAGCTGTTTTTT

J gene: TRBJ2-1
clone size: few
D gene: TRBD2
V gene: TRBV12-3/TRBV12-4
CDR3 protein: CASSLRAGGPDNEQFF
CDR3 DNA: TGTGCCAGCAGTTTACGAGCGGGAGGGCCGGACAATGAGCAGTTCTTC

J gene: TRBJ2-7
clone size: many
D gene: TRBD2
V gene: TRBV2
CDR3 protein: CASNGRSDEQYF
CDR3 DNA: TGTGCCAGCAACGGGAGGAGCGACGAGCAGTACTTC

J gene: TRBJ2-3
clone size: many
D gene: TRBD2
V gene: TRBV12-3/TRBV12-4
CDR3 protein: CASRDPREGGPDTQYF
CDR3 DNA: TGTGCCAGCAGAGACCCCCGGGAGGGAGGGCCAGATACGCAGTATTTT

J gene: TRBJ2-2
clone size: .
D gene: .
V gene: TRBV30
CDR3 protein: CASMSRNTGELFF
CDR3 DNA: TGTGCCTCAATGTCGCGGAACACCGGGGAGCTGTTTTTT

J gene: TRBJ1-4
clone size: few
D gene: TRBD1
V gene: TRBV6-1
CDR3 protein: CASFEGAGEKLFF
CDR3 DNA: TGTGCCAGCTTTGAGGGGGCGGGTGAAAAACTGTTTTTT

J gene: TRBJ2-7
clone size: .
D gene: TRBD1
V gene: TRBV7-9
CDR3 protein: CASTGTGDTYEQYF
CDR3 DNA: TGTGCCAGCACCGGGACAGGGGATACCTACGAGCAGTACTTC